Below are 26 T cell receptor beta chains sequenced from a single sample in a study of response to subunit inactivated influenza vaccine. TCRdb re-analysed the RT-PCR reads in MiXCR, keeping a single row per CDR3 protein. The sample records 700,000 to 900,000 distinct CDR3 sequences, approximately 21% being singletons. The material sequenced was PBMCs from blood, taken about 5 days after vaccination. The receptors originated from a man aged 45-65 years who received an inactivated influenza vaccine.

This chain uses TRBV6-2 or TRBV6-3 with TRBJ1-5, with D tentatively TRBD1 (5 bases). V shed 8 bases and J shed 7 bases, with 12 bases lying between them. This CDR3 is built from 12 residues. Germline lookup yields CDR1 MNHEY and CDR2 SVGEGT. Written as DNA, the CDR3 is TGTGCCAGCTGGCAGGGCGGCCAGCCCCAGCATTTT. This encodes CASWQGGQPQHF.

The rearrangement uses TRBV20-1 and TRBJ1-5; TRBD1 might be the D (5 bases). Per germline, CDR1 DFQATT and CDR2 SNEGSKA (reference sequence). The CDR3 has 16 residues. V was shortened by 3 bases and J by 2 bases, with 17 bases between the two germline ends. The CDR3 nucleotides read TGCAGTGCTAGGAGACCGCGCCTCAGGGGCAATCAGCCCCAGCATTTT. It is translated as CSARRPRLRGNQPQHF.

This chain joins TRBV20-1 and TRBJ2-3, with 7 bases lining up with TRBD1. The ends lost 2 bases at V and 3 bases at J; junction bases unmatched: 8. This CDR3 comprises 15 residues. CDR1 and CDR2 from the germline V gene are DFQATT and SNEGSKA (reference sequence). The CDR3 sequence: CSARSRGGRTDTQYF. CDR3 nucleotides: TGCAGTGCTAGATCCAGAGGGGGCAGGACAGATACGCAGTATTTT.

The chain couples TRBV5-6 to TRBJ2-7; D ambiguous. This CDR3 is built from 13 residues. Germline loops: CDR1 SGHDT, CDR2 YYEEEE. Trimming removed 0 bases at V and 5 bases at J, with 9 bases between. CDR3 bases: TGTGCCAGCAGCTTGGGGGAAGTGAACGAGCAGTACTTC. It yields the protein CASSLGEVNEQYF.

This clonotype has a handful of counts. The CDR3 DNA follows: TGTGCCAGCACTCGACGACAGCAGCTCAACTATGGCTACACCTTC. It encodes CASTRRQQLNYGYTF. The chain couples TRBV2 to TRBJ1-2; weak D call: TRBD1 (5 bases). V gave up 7 bases and J gave up 2 bases, with 17 bases separating them. The CDR3 is made up of 15 amino acids. CDR1 and CDR2 (germline): SNHLY, FYNNEI.

This rearrangement joins TRBV15 to TRBJ2-7; 8 bases are shared with TRBD2. Germline loops: CDR1 LNHNV, CDR2 YYDKDF (reference sequence). Unmatched junction bases numbered 4, after V lost 0 bases and J lost 3 bases. The CDR3 spans 15 residues. CDR3: CATSRDSGTSYEQYF. The CDR3 DNA reads TGTGCCACCAGCAGAGATAGTGGGACTAGCTACGAGCAGTACTTC.

The rearrangement links TRBV7-2 to TRBJ2-7; possibly TRBD2 for D (6 bases). The assigned J gene may be wrong: the sequence end matches TRBJ2-1 better. The CDR3 length is 15 residues. Germline lookup yields CDR1 SGHTA and CDR2 FQGNSA. The CDR3 region has the DNA TGTGCCAGCAGCCATGGGACTTCCATACCGGCCGAGCAGTTCTTC. This codes for CASSHGTSIPAEQFF.

The rearrangement uses TRBV20-1 and TRBJ2-5, with D unclear. Trimming pared 0 bases from V and 4 bases from J, leaving 9 bases between. The CDR3 length is 13 residues. Germline V lookup: CDR1 DFQATT, CDR2 SNEGSKA (reference sequence). CDR3 bases: TGCAGTGCTAGAGATACGAATGGAGAGACCCAGTACTTC. Its translation is CSARDTNGETQYF.

This clonotype was observed a handful of times. This chain uses TRBV5-1 with TRBJ1-1; no firm D call. Germline values: CDR1 SGHRS, CDR2 YFSETQ. V gave up 5 bases and J gave up 5 bases, with 13 bases separating them. This CDR3 is built from 13 residues. CDR3 sequence: CASSVDVGTEAFF. The CDR3 DNA follows: TGCGCCAGCAGTGTTGATGTCGGGACTGAAGCTTTCTTT. The whole variable domain, remainder taken from reference TRBV5-1 and TRBJ1-1, is KAGVTQTPRYLIKTRGQQVTLSCSPISGHRSVSWYQQTPGQGLQFLFEYFSETQRNKGNFPGRFSGRQFSNSRSEMNVSTLELGDSALYLCASSVDVGTEAFFGQGTRLTVV.

Only a few counts were recorded for this clonotype. CDR3 amino acids: CASGMSYEQYF. In nucleotides, the CDR3 is TGTGCCAGCGGCATGTCCTACGAGCAGTACTTC. This rearrangement joins TRBV12-3 or TRBV12-4 to TRBJ2-7; D unclear. V was pared by 8 bases and J by 1 base, with 6 bases between. The CDR3 spans 11 residues.

V and J are TRBV29-1 and TRBJ2-7; D perhaps matches TRBD2 (5 bases). Germline CDR1 reads SQVTM; CDR2 reads ANQGSEA. Deletions cut 1 base from V and 5 bases from J, with 12 bases between. The CDR3 runs 13 residues. CDR3 nucleotide sequence: TGCAGCGTTGAAGGAAATAGAGGGAACGAGCAGTACTTC. Translated: CSVEGNRGNEQYF.

The chain couples TRBV6-5 to TRBJ2-4; D may be TRBD1 (6 bases). The CDR3 extends over 17 amino acids. The V end lost 5 bases, the J end lost 0 bases, and 17 bases lay between the germline ends. Germline V gene lookup returns CDR1 MNHEY and CDR2 SVGAGI. CDR3 sequence reads: CASSNRDTNLAKNIQYF. The CDR3 DNA reads as TGTGCCAGCAGTAACCGGGACACCAACCTAGCCAAAAACATTCAGTACTTC.

This clonotype occurred a few times. The chain has TRBV5-1 and TRBJ2-1; a possible D gene is TRBD1 (6 bases). The V end lost 4 bases, the J end lost 2 bases, and 13 bases lay between the germline ends. The CDR3 totals 15 residues. Germline CDR1 and CDR2: SGHRS and YFSETQ. CDR3 DNA: TGCGCCAGCAGCCTTGGACAGTCCCCCTACAATGAGCAGTTCTTC. Translated: CASSLGQSPYNEQFF.

This clonotype was seen just once. V and J are TRBV7-9 and TRBJ1-5; no clear D gene. Germline V gene lookup returns CDR1 SEHNR and CDR2 FQNEAQ (reference sequence). V lost 5 bases and J lost 4, with 12 bases in between. This CDR3 region has 14 residues. CDR3 bases: TGTGCCAGCAGCCCGGACGGAGGAAATCAGCCCCAGCATTTT. It is translated as CASSPDGGNQPQHF.

This clonotype has only a few counts. The chain is built from TRBV6-5 and TRBJ2-7; 10 nucleotides line up with TRBD2. The CDR3 covers 14 residues. The J segment lost 4 bases and the V segment lost 5 bases, leaving 5 bases of the junction unmatched. Germline CDR1 is MNHEY and CDR2 is SVGAGI. CDR3 nucleotides: TGTGCCAGCAGTACTGCTAGCGGGAGTTACGAGCAGTACTTC. Its protein is CASSTASGSYEQYF.

About this clonotype itself: A much larger clone sits a single nucleotide away, making a read error possible. The rearrangement links TRBV9 to TRBJ2-7, with TRBD1 as a possible D gene (5 bases). The CDR3 is made up of 14 amino acids. CDR1 SGDLS and CDR2 YYNGEE come from the germline V gene. The CDR3 region is CAGSVKDSSYEQYF. CDR3 DNA sequence: TGTGCCGGCAGCGTGAAAGACAGCTCCTACGAGCAGTACTTC.

The V call is TRBV20-1, the J call TRBJ2-7, with a weak D call TRBD2 (5 bases). Trimming left V 5 bases short and J 6 bases short, with 17 bases between. The length of the CDR3 is 13 residues. Germline V gene data show CDR1 as DFQATT and CDR2 as SNEGSKA (reference sequence). The CDR3 spells CSAPRTRRGEQYF. The CDR3 bases are TGCAGTGCTCCACGGACCCGTCGGGGCGAGCAGTACTTC.

Turning to this clonotype: A clone one base away is much larger, so this may be a read error. This chain uses TRBV20-1 with TRBJ2-7; D is unclear. V was pared by 4 bases and J by 1 base, with 8 bases between. This CDR3 spans 12 amino acids. Germline CDR1 reads DFQATT; CDR2 reads SNEGSKA (reference sequence). The CDR3 region has the DNA TGCAGTGCTAATAAGGATTCCTACGAGCAGTACTTC. It codes for CSANKDSYEQYF.

The chain recombines TRBV12-3 or TRBV12-4 with TRBJ2-1, with TRBD2 matching 14 bases. The CDR3 length is 15 residues. V was pared by 6 bases and J by 10 bases, with 8 bases of the junction left unmatched. The CDR3 nucleotides are TGTGCCAGCAGACCGGGACTAGCGGGAGCGGGGGAGCAGTTCTTC. Protein sequence: CASRPGLAGAGEQFF.

This clonotype was observed a few times. This rearrangement joins TRBV20-1 to TRBJ2-5, with TRBD2 identical over 13 bases. The CDR3 runs to 15 residues. Germline V CDR1 and CDR2: DFQATT, SNEGSKA (reference sequence). J gave up 1 base and V 3 bases, and 2 bases lay outside the gene matches. This CDR3 is CSASRTSGGQETQYF. Here the CDR3 DNA reads TGCAGTGCTAGCCGGACTAGCGGGGGCCAAGAGACCCAGTACTTC.

This rearrangement joins TRBV24-1 to TRBJ2-3, with 9 bases aligning to TRBD1. From germline, CDR1 is KGHDR and CDR2 SFDVKD. V trimming: 7 bases; J trimming: 3 bases; junction bases outside the gene matches: 4. The CDR3 is 14 residues long. CDR3 in amino acids: CATRDRGGTDTQYF. Here the CDR3 DNA reads TGTGCCACCAGGGACAGGGGAGGAACAGATACGCAGTATTTT.

In its sample, this clonotype was seen a few times. V is TRBV28 and J is TRBJ2-5; D might be TRBD1 (6 bases). V lost 5 bases, J lost 0 bases, and 10 bases lay in between. Germline loops: CDR1 MDHEN, CDR2 SYDVKM. CDR3 length: 14 residues. CDR3 loop: CASSPGTYQETQYF. CDR3 nucleotide sequence: TGTGCCAGCAGTCCCGGGACATACCAAGAGACCCAGTACTTC.

This clonotype has just a few counts. CDR3 in DNA: TGTGCCAGCAGCTCCGTATACGGCACGCAGTATTTT. Protein product: CASSSVYGTQYF. The chain couples TRBV11-2 to TRBJ2-3; D is undetermined. V was pared by 4 bases and J by 9 bases, with 11 bases between. CDR3 length: 12 residues. Germline CDR1 and CDR2: SGHAT and FQNNGV.

The V gene is TRBV11-2, the J gene TRBJ2-1; TRBD2 might be the D (5 bases). Trimming pared 0 bases from V and 7 bases from J, leaving 10 bases between. Germline loops: CDR1 SGHAT, CDR2 FQNNGV. The length of the CDR3 is 14 residues. In DNA form, the CDR3 reads TGTGCCAGCAGCTTAGATCGGACTTCTAATGAGCAGTTCTTC. It encodes CASSLDRTSNEQFF.

This rearrangement joins TRBV15 to TRBJ2-3; D possibly corresponds to TRBD1 (6 bases). Trimming pared 4 bases from V and 4 bases from J, leaving 21 bases between. CDR3 length equals 17 residues. CDR1 is LNHNV, CDR2 YYDKDF, per germline (reference sequence). CDR3 in DNA: TGTGCCACCAGCAAAGGACAGCCTCGTCCTACGGCAGATACGCAGTATTTT. It yields the protein CATSKGQPRPTADTQYF. The full variable domain, completed using reference TRBV15 and TRBJ2-3, is DAMVIQNPRYQVTQFGKPVTLSCSQTLNHNVMYWYQQKSSQAPKLLFHYYDKDFNNEADTPDNFQSRRPNTSFCFLDIRSPGLGDTAMYLCATSKGQPRPTADTQYFGPGTRLTVL.

The chain is built from TRBV5-6 and TRBJ1-6; unclear D gene. Germline lookup yields CDR1 SGHDT and CDR2 YYEEEE. V was trimmed by 1 base and J by 4 bases, leaving 9 bases between them. The CDR3 is 15 residues long. The CDR3 protein is CASSLPLQYNSPLHF. The CDR3 DNA is TGTGCCAGCAGCTTGCCGTTGCAGTATAATTCACCCCTCCACTTT.